The sequence of this T cell receptor beta chain was determined in a study of Ad26.COV2.S vaccination and SARS-CoV-2 variants (dated by TCRdb to the early 2020s). For the study in its entirety: Vaccine-arm donors were drawn from COV1001, a multicentre, randomized, double-blind, placebo-controlled phase I-IIa trial of Ad26.COV2.S in healthy adults. The specificity and breadth of SARS-CoV-2-reactive T cell receptors after Ad26.COV2.S vaccination were assessed by TCRbeta repertoire sequencing. Participants in the trial were split at random into five groups of five each, receiving low-dose or high-dose Ad26.COV2.S once or twice, or else placebo on both occasions. The TCR-sequenced set comprised about 32 samples: about 19 Ad26.COV2.S vaccine recipients, 5 placebo recipients and 8 SARS-CoV-2 convalescent individuals. Ad26.COV2.S was administered intramuscularly at a dose of 5x10^10 or 1x10^11 viral particles, either as one shot or as two shots given 56 days apart. Investigators did not know the trial group allocation while performing experiments and assessing outcomes. Overall results and qualifications from the work: The study was not powered for comparison of responses between vaccine doses or regimens. Vaccine and placebo recipients had comparable non-spike TCR breadth, which fits with the vaccine containing only spike. After vaccination, substantial breadth of spike-specific CD8+ and CD4+ T cell responses was reported. The authors noted that total T cell responses may have been underestimated by the TCR breadth and depth analyses. Ad26.COV2.S recipients had higher spike-specific TCR breadth than placebo recipients (P = 0.0014).

Interpreted using the paper, the treatment or condition label stands for: some 20 received Ad26.COV2.S at low or high dose, single or two shots; roughly five received placebo; per-sample allocation not given. For vaccine and placebo recipients, the sequenced repertoires came from samples collected on day 63 after the first injection. Between 29 July and 7 August 2020, Cohort 1b enrolled fewer than 30 adults aged 18-55 years at one site in Boston, USA. Ad26.COV2.S was a replication-incompetent adenovirus type 26 vector expressing a prefusion-stabilized SARS-CoV-2 spike protein from the original Wuhan strain. Counted from cysteine to phenylalanine, this CDR3 has 16 amino acids. Only the CDR3 region is kept as DNA, spanning 48 bases read in frame from base 1. V is cut by 4 bases and J by 4 bases, and the space between the germline ends is 20 bases. CDR1 and CDR2, per the germline V gene, are SGHRS and YFSETQ.

About this clone itself: What antigen it recognizes has not been identified. The input lacks base qualities; no much larger clone sits a single base away.

The immunoSEQ Assay was the method used to sequence TCRbeta CDR3 regions. After extraction, genomic DNA underwent amplification by bias-controlled multiplex PCR, followed by high-throughput sequencing. As for the authors' bioinformatics: Collapsing and filtering of sequences were performed to quantify the absolute abundance of each unique TCRbeta CDR3 region. T cell fraction was estimated by normalization of TCRbeta template counts to usable DNA, with usable DNA being measured through amplification of reference genes present in all nucleated cells. Repertoire TCRs were annotated as SARS-CoV-2-specific when V gene, CDR3 amino acid sequence and J gene were exactly matched to a known reactive TCR set. The reference SARS-CoV-2 TCR set was obtained from MIRA and was filtered for enrichment in COVID-19-positive ImmuneCODE repertoires, whereby public or cross-reactive TCRs were removed. Drawing on the MIRA antigens, annotated TCRs were analysed further at the level of specific ORF or position within ORF. Breadth was defined as the number of annotated unique rearrangements divided by the total number of unique productive rearrangements, and depth was defined as the summed frequency of the annotated unique rearrangements. Two-sided Wilcoxon rank-sum tests were applied when comparing TCR breadth between groups. TCRdb stores this immuneACCESS table with in-frame sequences only. Part of the clones is absent; in the studies checked, under half of the shortfall reflects unresolved V genes, and no reason is known for the rest. V, J and clone size reflect that table, while D and trimming were determined from the DNA. In this sample the table shows around 320,000 clones, more than 70% of which occur a single time. Roughly 1.9% of the sample goes to the ten largest clones.

Material: peripheral blood, obtained in a trial of Ad26.COV2.S vaccine versus placebo. The rearranged segments are TRBV5-1 and TRBJ1-2; the D gene is perhaps TRBD1, from 5 matching bases. The source is a person between 18 and 59 years old who received the Ad26.COV2.S COVID-19 vaccine or a placebo. The CDR3 protein is CASSPGRSGRVYGYTF. The nucleotide sequence reads as follows: TGCGCCAGCAGCCCGGGACGGTCTGGGAGGGTCTATGGCTACACCTTC.